The T cell receptor (beta chain) under discussion was sequenced for a study of blood T cells in healthy people across ages. General observations from the study: Per million T cells, TCR beta diversity dropped roughly linearly as age increased. Donor CMV infection status was unknown, possibly confounding age-related changes in expanded clonotypes.

Using a J-beta primer mix together with a sample-barcoded 5' primer, a second PCR was run for 7 to 11 cycles. Each CDR3 protein gets one entry after TCRdb re-called the 5' RACE reads with MiXCR. The repertoire consists of roughly 720,000 distinct CDR3 sequences, with roughly 50% occurring once and the leading ten covering about 42%. Comment on this clonotype: Antigen specificity is unknown.

The specimen was blood. The sequence was collected from a man older than 75 in good health.

The chain's CDR3 is CASSQVAGHRDAYF. CDR3 coding DNA: TGTGCCAGCAGCCAAGTGGCGGGGCACAGAGACGCGTATTTT. The genes are TRBV6-2 or TRBV6-3 and TRBJ2-3; the D gene is possibly TRBD2 (6 bases). Germline CDR1 is MNHEY and CDR2 is SVGEGT. V dropped 6 bases and J dropped 14 bases, with 24 bases sitting between them. This CDR3 spans 14 amino acids.